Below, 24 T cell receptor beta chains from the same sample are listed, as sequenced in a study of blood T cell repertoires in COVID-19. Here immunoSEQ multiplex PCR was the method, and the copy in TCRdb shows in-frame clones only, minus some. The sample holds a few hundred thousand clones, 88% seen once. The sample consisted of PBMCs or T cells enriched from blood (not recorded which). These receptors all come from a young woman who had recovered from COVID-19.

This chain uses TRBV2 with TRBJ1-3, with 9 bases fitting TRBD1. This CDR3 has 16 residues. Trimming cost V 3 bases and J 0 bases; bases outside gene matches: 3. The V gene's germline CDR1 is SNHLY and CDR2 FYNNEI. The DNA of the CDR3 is TGTGCCAGCAGTGAGGGGACAGGGAACTCTGGAAACACCATATATTTT. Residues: CASSEGTGNSGNTIYF.

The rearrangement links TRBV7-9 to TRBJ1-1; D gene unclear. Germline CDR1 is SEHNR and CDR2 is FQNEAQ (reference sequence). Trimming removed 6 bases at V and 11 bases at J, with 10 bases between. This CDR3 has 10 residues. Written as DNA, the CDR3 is TGTGCCAGCAGTACTTTGGAGGCTTTCTTT. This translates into CASSTLEAFF.

The CDR3 DNA sequence: TGTGCCTGGAGACCAAGGGGGACAGGCTACTACGAGCAGTACTTC. This encodes CAWRPRGTGYYEQYF. The chain couples TRBV30 to TRBJ2-7; 8 positions match TRBD1. Looked up from germline, CDR1 is GTSNPN and CDR2 is SVGIG (reference sequence). The CDR3 runs to 15 residues. With 3 bases clipped from V and 3 bases from J, the junction kept 10 bases outside the gene matches.

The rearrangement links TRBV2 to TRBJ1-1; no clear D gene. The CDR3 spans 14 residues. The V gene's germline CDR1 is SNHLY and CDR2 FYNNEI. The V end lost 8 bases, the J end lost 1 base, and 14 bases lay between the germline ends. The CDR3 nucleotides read TGTGCCAGCGGGGAGCAAGCCGGGAACACTGAAGCTTTCTTT. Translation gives CASGEQAGNTEAFF.

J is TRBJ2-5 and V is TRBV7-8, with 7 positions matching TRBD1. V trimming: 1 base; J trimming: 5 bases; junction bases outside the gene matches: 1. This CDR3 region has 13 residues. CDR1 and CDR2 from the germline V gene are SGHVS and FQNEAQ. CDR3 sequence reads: CASSLVQGETQYF. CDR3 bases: TGTGCCAGCAGCTTAGTACAGGGGGAGACCCAGTACTTC.

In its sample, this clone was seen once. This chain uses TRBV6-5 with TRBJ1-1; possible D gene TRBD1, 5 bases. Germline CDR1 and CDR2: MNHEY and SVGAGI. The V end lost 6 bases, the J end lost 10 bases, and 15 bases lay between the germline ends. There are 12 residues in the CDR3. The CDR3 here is CASRFDQGGAFF. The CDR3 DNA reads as TGTGCCAGCAGATTTGACCAGGGAGGAGCTTTCTTT.

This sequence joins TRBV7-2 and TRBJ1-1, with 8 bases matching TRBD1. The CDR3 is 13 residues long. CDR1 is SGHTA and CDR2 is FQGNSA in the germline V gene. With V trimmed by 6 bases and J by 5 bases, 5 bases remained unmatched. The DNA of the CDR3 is TGTGCCAGCAGGACAGGGGATATGACTGAAGCTTTCTTT. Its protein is CASRTGDMTEAFF.

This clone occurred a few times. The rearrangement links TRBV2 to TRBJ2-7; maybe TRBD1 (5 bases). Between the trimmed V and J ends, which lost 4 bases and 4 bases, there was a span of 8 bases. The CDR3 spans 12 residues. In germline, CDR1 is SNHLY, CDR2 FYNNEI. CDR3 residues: CASSGTLYEQYF. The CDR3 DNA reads TGTGCCAGCAGTGGGACACTGTACGAGCAGTACTTC.

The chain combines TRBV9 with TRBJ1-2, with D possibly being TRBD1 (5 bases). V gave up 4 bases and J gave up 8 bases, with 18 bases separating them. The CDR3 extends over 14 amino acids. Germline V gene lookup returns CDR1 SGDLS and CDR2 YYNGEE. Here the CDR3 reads CASSPSDSAGGYTF. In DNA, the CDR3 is TGTGCCAGCAGCCCATCAGACAGCGCAGGCGGCTACACCTTC.

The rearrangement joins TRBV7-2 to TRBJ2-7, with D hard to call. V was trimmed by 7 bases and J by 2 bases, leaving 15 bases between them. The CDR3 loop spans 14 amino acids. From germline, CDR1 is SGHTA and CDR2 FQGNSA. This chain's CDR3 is CASTVAQYTYEQYF. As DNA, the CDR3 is TGTGCCAGCACCGTGGCCCAGTATACCTACGAGCAGTACTTC. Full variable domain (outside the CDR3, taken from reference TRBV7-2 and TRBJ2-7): GAGVSQSPSNKVTEKGKDVELRCDPISGHTALYWYRQSLGQGLEFLIYFQGNSAPDKSGLPSDRFSAERTGGSVSTLTIQRTQQEDSAVYLCASTVAQYTYEQYFGPGTRLTVT.

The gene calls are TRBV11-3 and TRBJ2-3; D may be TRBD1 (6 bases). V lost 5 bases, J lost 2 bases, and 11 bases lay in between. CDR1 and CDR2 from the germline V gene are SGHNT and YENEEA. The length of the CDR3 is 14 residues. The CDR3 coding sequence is TGTGCCAGCAGCCGGGGACACACCACAGATACGCAGTATTTT. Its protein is CASSRGHTTDTQYF.

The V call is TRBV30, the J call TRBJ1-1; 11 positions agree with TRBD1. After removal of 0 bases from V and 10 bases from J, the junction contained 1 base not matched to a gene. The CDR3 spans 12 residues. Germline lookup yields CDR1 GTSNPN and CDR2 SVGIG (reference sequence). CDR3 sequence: CAWSVGQGGAFF. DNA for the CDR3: TGTGCCTGGAGTGTGGGACAGGGGGGAGCTTTCTTT.

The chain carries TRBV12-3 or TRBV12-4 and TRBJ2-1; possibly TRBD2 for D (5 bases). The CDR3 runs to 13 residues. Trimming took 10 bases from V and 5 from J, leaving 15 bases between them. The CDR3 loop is CATFKAGDNEQFF. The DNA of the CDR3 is TGTGCCACTTTTAAAGCCGGGGACAATGAGCAGTTCTTC.

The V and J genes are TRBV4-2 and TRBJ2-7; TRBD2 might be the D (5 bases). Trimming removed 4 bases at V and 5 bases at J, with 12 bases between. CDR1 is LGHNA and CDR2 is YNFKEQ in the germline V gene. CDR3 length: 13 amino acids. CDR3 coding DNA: TGTGCCAGCAGCCCACAAGCGGCCCACGAGCAGTACTTC. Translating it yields CASSPQAAHEQYF.

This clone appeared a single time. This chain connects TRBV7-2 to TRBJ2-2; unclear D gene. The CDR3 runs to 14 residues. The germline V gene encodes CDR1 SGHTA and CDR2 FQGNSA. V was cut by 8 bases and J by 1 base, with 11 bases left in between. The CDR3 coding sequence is TGTGCCAGCTTGAGGTTATGGAACACCGGGGAGCTGTTTTTT. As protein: CASLRLWNTGELFF. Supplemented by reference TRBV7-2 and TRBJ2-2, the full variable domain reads GAGVSQSPSNKVTEKGKDVELRCDPISGHTALYWYRQSLGQGLEFLIYFQGNSAPDKSGLPSDRFSAERTGGSVSTLTIQRTQQEDSAVYLCASLRLWNTGELFFGEGSRLTVL.

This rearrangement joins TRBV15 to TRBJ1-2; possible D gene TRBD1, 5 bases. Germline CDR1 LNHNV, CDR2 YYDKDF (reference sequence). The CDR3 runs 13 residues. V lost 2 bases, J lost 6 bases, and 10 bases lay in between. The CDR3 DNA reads TGTGCCACCAGCAGACAGGGAGGCGATGGCTACACCTTC. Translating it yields CATSRQGGDGYTF.

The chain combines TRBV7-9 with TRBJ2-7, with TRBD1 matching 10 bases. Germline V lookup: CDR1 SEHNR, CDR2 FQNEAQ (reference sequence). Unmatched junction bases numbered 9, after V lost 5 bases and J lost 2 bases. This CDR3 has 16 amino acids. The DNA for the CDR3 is TGTGCCAGCAGCCCTCCTCGGGACAGGGGTCCCTACGAGCAGTACTTC. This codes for CASSPPRDRGPYEQYF.

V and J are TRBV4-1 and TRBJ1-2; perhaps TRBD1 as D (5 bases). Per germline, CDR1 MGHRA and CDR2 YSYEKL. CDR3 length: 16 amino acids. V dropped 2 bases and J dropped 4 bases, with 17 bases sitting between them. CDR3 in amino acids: CASSQLSGGGPYGYTF. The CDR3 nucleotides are TGCGCCAGCAGCCAACTGTCCGGCGGGGGTCCCTATGGCTACACCTTC.

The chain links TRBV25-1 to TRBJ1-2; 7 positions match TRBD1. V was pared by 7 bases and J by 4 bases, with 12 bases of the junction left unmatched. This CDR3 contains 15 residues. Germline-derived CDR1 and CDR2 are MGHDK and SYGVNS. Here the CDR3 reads CASISNRPGGYGYTF. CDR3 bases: TGTGCCAGCATCTCGAACAGACCAGGGGGCTATGGCTACACCTTC.

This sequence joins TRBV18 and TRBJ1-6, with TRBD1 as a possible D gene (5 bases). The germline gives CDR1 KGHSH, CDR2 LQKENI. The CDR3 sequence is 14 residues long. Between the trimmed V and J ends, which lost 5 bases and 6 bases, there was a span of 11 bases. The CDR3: CASSFDSTNSPLHF. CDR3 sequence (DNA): TGTGCCAGCTCATTCGACAGCACTAATTCACCCCTCCACTTT.

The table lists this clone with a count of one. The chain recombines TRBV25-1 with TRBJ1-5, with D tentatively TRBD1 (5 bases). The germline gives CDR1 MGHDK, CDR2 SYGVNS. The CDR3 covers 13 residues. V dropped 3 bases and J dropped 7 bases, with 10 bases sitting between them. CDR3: CASSDRVEQPQHF. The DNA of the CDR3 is TGTGCCAGCAGTGACAGGGTAGAACAGCCCCAGCATTTT.

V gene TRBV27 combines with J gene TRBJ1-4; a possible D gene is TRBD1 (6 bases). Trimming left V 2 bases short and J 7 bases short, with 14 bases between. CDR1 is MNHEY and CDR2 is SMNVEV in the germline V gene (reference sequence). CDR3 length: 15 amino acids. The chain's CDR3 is CASSLNRVRPEKLFF. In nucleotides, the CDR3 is TGTGCCAGCAGTTTAAACAGGGTACGCCCTGAAAAACTGTTTTTT.

In DNA, the CDR3 is TGCGCCAGCAGCCAAGATAGGCAGGGGGCCTACACAGATACGCAGTATTTT. It is translated as CASSQDRQGAYTDTQYF. V usage is TRBV4-3 and J usage is TRBJ2-3; 8 bases fit TRBD1. Germline loops: CDR1 LGHNA, CDR2 YSLEER. The V gene end was trimmed by 0 bases and the J gene end by 2 bases; junction bases not matched to a gene: 7. There are 17 residues in the CDR3.

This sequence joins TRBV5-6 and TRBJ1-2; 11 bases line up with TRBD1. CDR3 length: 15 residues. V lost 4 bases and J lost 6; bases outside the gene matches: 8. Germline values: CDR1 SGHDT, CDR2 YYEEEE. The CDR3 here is CASSPGTGGLDGYTF. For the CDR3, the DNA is TGTGCCAGCAGCCCGGGGACAGGGGGTCTGGATGGCTACACCTTC.